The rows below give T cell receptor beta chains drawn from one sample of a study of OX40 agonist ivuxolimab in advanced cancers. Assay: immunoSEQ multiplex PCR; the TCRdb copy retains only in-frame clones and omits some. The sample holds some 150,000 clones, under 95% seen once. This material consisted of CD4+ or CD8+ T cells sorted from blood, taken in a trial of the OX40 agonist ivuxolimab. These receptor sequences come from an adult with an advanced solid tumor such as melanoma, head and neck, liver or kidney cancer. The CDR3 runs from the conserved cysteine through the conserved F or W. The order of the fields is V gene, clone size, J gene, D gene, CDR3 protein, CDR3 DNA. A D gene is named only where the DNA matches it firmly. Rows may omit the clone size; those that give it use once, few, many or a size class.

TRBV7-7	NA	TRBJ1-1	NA	CASSLAFGTEAFF	TGTGCCAGCAGCTTAGCATTTGGAACTGAAGCTTTCTTT
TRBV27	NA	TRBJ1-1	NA	CASRFNTEAFF	TGTGCCAGCAGGTTTAACACTGAAGCTTTCTTT
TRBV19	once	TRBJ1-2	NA	CASTESLGGYGYTF	TGTGCCAGTACGGAAAGTCTTGGGGGGTATGGCTACACCTTC
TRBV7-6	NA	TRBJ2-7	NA	CASRRGLGTYEQYF	TGTGCCAGCAGACGGGGACTTGGAACCTACGAGCAGTACTTC
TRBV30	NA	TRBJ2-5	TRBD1	CAWSVFTSRGQETQYF	TGTGCCTGGAGTGTATTTACTTCCAGGGGGCAAGAGACCCAGTACTTC
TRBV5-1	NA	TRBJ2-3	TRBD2	CASSWTSGAFSTDTQYF	TGCGCCAGCAGCTGGACTAGCGGAGCGTTTAGCACAGATACGCAGTATTTT
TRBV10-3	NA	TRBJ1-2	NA	CAISEGQHYGYTF	TGTGCCATCAGTGAGGGACAGCACTATGGCTACACCTTC
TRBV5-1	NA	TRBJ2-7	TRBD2	CASSWGTSGTYEQYF	TGCGCCAGCAGCTGGGGGACTAGCGGGACCTACGAGCAGTACTTC
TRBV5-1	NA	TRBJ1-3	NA	CASNSFGGGVSGNTIYF	TGCGCCAGCAACAGCTTCGGAGGAGGGGTTAGTGGAAACACCATATATTTT
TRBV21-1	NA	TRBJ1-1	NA	CASSKQHLNTEAFF	TGTGCCAGCAGCAAACAACACCTGAACACTGAAGCTTTCTTT
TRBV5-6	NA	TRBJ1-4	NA	CASSSQGWGRDEKLFF	TGTGCCAGCAGCTCTCAGGGGTGGGGTCGCGATGAAAAACTGTTTTTT
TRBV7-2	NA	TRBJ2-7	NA	CASSRVGYEQYF	TGTGCCAGCTCCCGAGTCGGATACGAGCAGTACTTC
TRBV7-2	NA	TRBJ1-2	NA	CASSLRRGYTF	TGTGCCAGCAGCTTACGGCGGGGCTACACCTTC
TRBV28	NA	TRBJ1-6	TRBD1	CASSLTGVFSPLHF	TGTGCCAGCAGTCTGACAGGGGTCTTTTCACCCCTCCACTTT
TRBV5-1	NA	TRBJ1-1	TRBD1	CASSLTGVTEAFF	TGCGCCAGCAGCCTCACAGGGGTAACTGAAGCTTTCTTT
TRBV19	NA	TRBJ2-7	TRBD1	CASSIRTGQGYEQYF	TGTGCCAGTAGTATTCGGACAGGGCAAGGGTACGAGCAGTACTTC